This TCR beta chain appears in the sequencing data of a study of shared clonotypes between healthy human individuals. Study conclusions and caveats: The sole specimen, blood, was sampled, and tissue repertoires likely differ. The study's rarefaction showed incomplete sorted-subset sequencing despite large depth. Non-shared clonotypes displayed generation probabilities falling below those of clonotypes present in all four donors.

With regard to this clone: Its antigen is not known.

As handled by the study authors: ImmunoSEQ output held junction-only sequences without quality scores, so filtering differed. Libraries were prepared by immunoSEQ multiplex PCR; TCRdb keeps only in-frame clonotypes and omits some of them. That table is the source of V, J and clone size, and D and trimming were worked out from the DNA. The profile shows 550,000 to 700,000 clones, roughly 72% of them singletons. The CDR3 totals 15 residues. The V end lost 1 base, the J end lost 0 bases, and 8 bases lay between the germline ends. Germline CDR1 and CDR2: SGHRS and YFSETQ. The receptor's source is a woman aged 30 to 39 in good health. Sequencing was done on a sample of memory CD4+ T cells sorted from blood. The subset is: CD45RA-negative fraction. This chain joins TRBV5-1 and TRBJ2-1; D assignment may be TRBD1 or TRBD2 (5 bases each). The CDR3 sequence is CASSLSGLSYNEQFF. The CDR3 DNA is TGCGCCAGCAGCTTGTCGGGGCTCTCCTACAATGAGCAGTTCTTC.